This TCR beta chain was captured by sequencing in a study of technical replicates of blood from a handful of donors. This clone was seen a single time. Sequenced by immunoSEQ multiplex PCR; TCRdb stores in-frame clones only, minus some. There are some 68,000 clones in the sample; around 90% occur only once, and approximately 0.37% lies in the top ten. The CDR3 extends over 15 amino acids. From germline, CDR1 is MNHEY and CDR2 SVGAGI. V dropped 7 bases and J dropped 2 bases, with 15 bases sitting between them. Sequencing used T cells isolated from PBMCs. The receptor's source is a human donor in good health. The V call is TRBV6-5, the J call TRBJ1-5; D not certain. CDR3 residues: CASTMHRGGNQPQHF. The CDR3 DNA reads TGTGCCAGCACCATGCACCGAGGTGGCAATCAGCCCCAGCATTTT.